These T cell receptor beta chains were read from a single sample in a study of radiation and T cells in renal cell carcinoma. The protocol was immunoSEQ multiplex PCR, while the TCRdb copy is restricted to in-frame clones and leaves out a portion. The repertoire includes approximately 150,000 clones, 86% of them detected once, and around 17% sits in the top ten. The sample was blood, taken from a patient whose treatment included radiotherapy and nephrectomy. Receptor source: a woman in her forties or fifties with renal cell carcinoma. Both conserved end residues are part of each CDR3. A D gene is named only where the DNA matches it firmly. Some rows mark clone size as missing; the rest say once, few, many or name a class of expanded clone.

v_call	j_call	d_call	cdr3_length	clone_size	cdr3_nt	cdr3_aa
TRBV28	TRBJ1-2	NA	12	NA	TGTGCCAGCAAGGGACTTAACTATGGCTACACCTTC	CASKGLNYGYTF
TRBV5-1	TRBJ2-5	TRBD2	14	NA	TGCGCCAGCAGCAGGCTAGCGGAACAAGAGACCCAGTACTTC	CASSRLAEQETQYF
TRBV7-2	TRBJ2-7	NA	14	NA	TGTGCCAGCAGCTTAGGGCCAGCCCCCTACGAGCAGTACTTC	CASSLGPAPYEQYF
TRBV7-9	TRBJ2-1	NA	13	few	TGTGCCAGCAGCTTGACGTCCTACAATGAGCAGTTCTTC	CASSLTSYNEQFF
TRBV5-5	TRBJ1-5	TRBD1	13	once	TGTGCCAGCAGTGGGACAGGGGAACAGCCCCAGCATTTT	CASSGTGEQPQHF
TRBV9	TRBJ2-1	TRBD2	20	NA	TGTGCCAGCAGCGTAGCTACTAGTGTCCTGGGACTAGTATCCTACAATGAGCAGTTCTTC	CASSVATSVLGLVSYNEQFF
TRBV9	TRBJ2-1	TRBD1	17	NA	TGTGCCAGCAGCACAAGGTTAGGCAGGGGGCCCTACAATGAGCAGTTCTTC	CASSTRLGRGPYNEQFF
TRBV6-1	TRBJ2-5	NA	14	NA	TGTGCCAGCAGTGGGGTCCGAGTGGGGGAGACCCAGTACTTC	CASSGVRVGETQYF
TRBV25-1	TRBJ1-4	NA	14	few	TGTGCCAGCAGCGGGAGGGGGGCGGATGAAAAACTGTTTTTT	CASSGRGADEKLFF
TRBV19	TRBJ1-3	TRBD1	15	NA	TGTGCCAGTAGTATCGGGACAGTAGCTGGAAACACCATATATTTT	CASSIGTVAGNTIYF
TRBV4-1	TRBJ1-1	NA	15	NA	TGCGCCAGCAGCCAATATGCCGTTGCCCGGGACCCCGCTTTCTTT	CASSQYAVARDPAFF
TRBV29-1	TRBJ2-5	TRBD1	12	few	TGCAGCGTTCTCGACAGGGTAGGGACCCAGTACTTC	CSVLDRVGTQYF
TRBV15	TRBJ1-4	NA	15	NA	TGTGCCACCAGCAGAGATCGTGCAACTAATGAAAAACTGTTTTTT	CATSRDRATNEKLFF
TRBV29-1	TRBJ2-5	NA	11	NA	TGCAGCGTTGGGCCTCTTGAGACCCAGTACTTC	CSVGPLETQYF
TRBV6-6	TRBJ2-7	TRBD1	15	NA	TGTGCCAGCACCCGACCGGGACAGGGAACCTACGAGCAGTACTTC	CASTRPGQGTYEQYF
TRBV9	TRBJ2-2	TRBD2	15	NA	TGTGCCAGCAGCGTCTCTAGCGGGGGTTCCGGGGAGCTGTTTTTT	CASSVSSGGSGELFF
TRBV2	TRBJ1-4	NA	14	NA	TGTGCCAGCAGTGAATCCGATCAGGTCGGGAAACTGTTTTTT	CASSESDQVGKLFF
TRBV6-5	TRBJ1-1	NA	15	NA	TGTGCCACTTTGGGGGGGATTTTTATGAACACTGAAGCTTTCTTT	CATLGGIFMNTEAFF
TRBV20-1	TRBJ2-7	TRBD2	11	NA	TGCAGTCCAGCGGGGGCCTACGAGCAGTACTTC	CSPAGAYEQYF
TRBV4-2	TRBJ2-3	TRBD2	16	once	TGTGCCAGCAGCCAGGACCCGGGACTAGCGGGAACAACGCAGTATTTT	CASSQDPGLAGTTQYF
TRBV10-2	TRBJ2-6	NA	15	NA	TGCGCCAGCAGCCGGGACAACTCTGGGGCCAACGTCCTGACTTTC	CASSRDNSGANVLTF
TRBV6-5	TRBJ2-3	NA	14	NA	TGTGCCAGCAGTTACCGAGGGATCGCAGATACGCAGTATTTT	CASSYRGIADTQYF
TRBV19	TRBJ1-5	NA	12	NA	TGTGCCACTACTAATAGCAATCAGCCCCAGCATTTT	CATTNSNQPQHF
TRBV7-2	TRBJ2-5	TRBD1	15	NA	TGTGCCAGCACCCGGGACAGGGGGAGTTGGGAGACCCAGTACTTC	CASTRDRGSWETQYF
TRBV28	TRBJ1-4	TRBD1	15	NA	TGTGCCAGCAGTTCCCCGGGACAGTTGAATGAAAAACTGTTTTTT	CASSSPGQLNEKLFF
TRBV19	TRBJ2-2	TRBD1	16	once	TGTGCCAGTAGTCCGACGGACAGGGGGCGCACCGGGGAGCTGTTTTTT	CASSPTDRGRTGELFF
TRBV4-3	TRBJ1-4	NA	15	NA	TGCGCCAGCAGCCACACACTTTTGGAGAATGAAAAACTGTTTTTT	CASSHTLLENEKLFF
TRBV6-1	TRBJ2-7	TRBD2	15	NA	TGTGCCAGCAGTGAAAGGCGGGACGGGGGGTACGAGCAGTACTTC	CASSERRDGGYEQYF
TRBV10-2	TRBJ1-5	NA	15	NA	TGCGCCAGCAGTGAGTCGAATCCAGGGGAACAGCCCCAGCATTTT	CASSESNPGEQPQHF
TRBV19	TRBJ1-5	TRBD1	13	NA	TGTGCCAGTAGCGACAGGGCGAATCAGCCCCAGCATTTT	CASSDRANQPQHF
TRBV10-3	TRBJ1-1	NA	17	NA	TGTGCCATCAGTGAGTCGCGACTTCCAGGGAGAAACACTGAAGCTTTCTTT	CAISESRLPGRNTEAFF
TRBV6-1	TRBJ2-7	TRBD1	14	once	TGTGCCAACAGGGGTCCAACGCCTGGGTACGAGCAGTACTTC	CANRGPTPGYEQYF
TRBV10-3	TRBJ2-1	TRBD1	19	few	TGTGCCATCAGGGGACAGGGGGCGCGAATGGGGCGCCCCTACAATGAGCAGTTCTTC	CAIRGQGARMGRPYNEQFF
TRBV14	TRBJ2-7	TRBD2	18	NA	TGTGCCAGCAGCCAAAACGCCGGGACTAGCGAGAACGCCTACGAGCAGTACTTC	CASSQNAGTSENAYEQYF
TRBV2	TRBJ1-2	NA	14	NA	TGTGCCAGCAGTGAGCGGCCAGGCAACTATGGCTACACCTTC	CASSERPGNYGYTF
TRBV7-2	TRBJ2-2	TRBD2	16	NA	TGTGCCAGCAGCTTAGAAGCGGGAGAGGGCACCGGGGAGCTGTTTTTT	CASSLEAGEGTGELFF
TRBV6-5	TRBJ1-5	NA	13	NA	TGTGCCAGCAGTAGACACACGGATCAGCCCCAGCATTTT	CASSRHTDQPQHF
TRBV6-5	TRBJ2-3	TRBD2	14	NA	TGTGCCAGCAGTAAAGGACTAGCGACAGATACGCAGTATTTT	CASSKGLATDTQYF
TRBV5-6	TRBJ1-2	TRBD1	14	NA	TGTGCCAGCAGCCCCGGGACAGGAGTTACCCCCTACACCTTC	CASSPGTGVTPYTF
TRBV2	TRBJ1-1	NA	13	NA	TGTGCCAGCAGTGCGACGAGAGGCACTGAAGCTTTCTTT	CASSATRGTEAFF
TRBV6-5	TRBJ1-5	TRBD1	13	NA	TGTGCCAGCATCAGACAGGGGAATCAGCCCCAGCATTTT	CASIRQGNQPQHF
TRBV28	TRBJ1-1	TRBD1	14	few	TGTGCCAGCAACGACAGGGGGCAATACACTGAAGCTTTCTTT	CASNDRGQYTEAFF
TRBV29-1	TRBJ2-1	TRBD2	13	NA	TGCAGCTCGCCGGGACTAGCTTACAATGAGCAGTTCTTC	CSSPGLAYNEQFF
TRBV19	TRBJ1-2	NA	15	NA	TGTGCCAGTAGTATCCGCCTATCGGTTCACTATGGCTACACCTTC	CASSIRLSVHYGYTF
TRBV28	TRBJ1-5	NA	14	NA	TGTGCCAGCAGTTTACTTTATAGCAATCAGCCCCAGCATTTT	CASSLLYSNQPQHF
TRBV7-8	TRBJ1-1	NA	14	few	TGTGCCAGCAGCTTAGCGGGGGAGGGCACTGAAGCTTTCTTT	CASSLAGEGTEAFF
TRBV7-2	TRBJ2-3	TRBD2	16	NA	TGTGCCAGCAGTTGGACTAGCGGAGGGTCTGGGGATACGCAGTATTTT	CASSWTSGGSGDTQYF
TRBV7-2	TRBJ1-2	NA	12	NA	TGTGCCATCTGGGGGAGGGAACCTGGCTACACCTTC	CAIWGREPGYTF
TRBV28	TRBJ1-2	NA	14	NA	TGTGCCAGCAGTTTGACAGAAGTTCGGCATGGCTACACCTTC	CASSLTEVRHGYTF
TRBV9	TRBJ2-3	NA	14	NA	TGTGCCAGCAGCGTAGAGATGGGAGAAGATACGCAGTATTTT	CASSVEMGEDTQYF